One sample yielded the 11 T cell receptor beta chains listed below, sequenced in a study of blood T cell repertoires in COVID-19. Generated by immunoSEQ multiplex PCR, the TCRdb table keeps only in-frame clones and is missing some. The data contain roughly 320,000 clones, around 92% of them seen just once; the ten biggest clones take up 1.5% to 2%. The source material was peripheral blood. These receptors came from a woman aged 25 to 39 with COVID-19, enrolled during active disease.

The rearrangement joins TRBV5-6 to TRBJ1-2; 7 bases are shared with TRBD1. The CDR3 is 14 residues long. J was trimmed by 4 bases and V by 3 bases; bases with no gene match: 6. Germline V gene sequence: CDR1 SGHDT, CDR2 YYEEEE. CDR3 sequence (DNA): TGTGCCAGCAGCTACCCAGGACAGGCCTATGGCTACACCTTC. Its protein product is CASSYPGQAYGYTF.

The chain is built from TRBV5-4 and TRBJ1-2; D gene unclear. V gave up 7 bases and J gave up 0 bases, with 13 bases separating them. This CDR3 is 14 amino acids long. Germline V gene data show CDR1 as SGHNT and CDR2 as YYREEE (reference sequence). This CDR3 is CASGDLSANYGYTF. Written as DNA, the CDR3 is TGTGCCAGCGGAGACCTCAGTGCTAACTATGGCTACACCTTC.

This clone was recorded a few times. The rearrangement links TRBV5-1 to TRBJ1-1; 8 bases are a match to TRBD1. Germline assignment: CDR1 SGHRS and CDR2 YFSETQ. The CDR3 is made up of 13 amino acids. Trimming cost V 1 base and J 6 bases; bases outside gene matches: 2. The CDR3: CASSLSGGSEAFF. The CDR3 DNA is TGCGCCAGCAGCTTGTCAGGGGGCTCTGAAGCTTTCTTT.

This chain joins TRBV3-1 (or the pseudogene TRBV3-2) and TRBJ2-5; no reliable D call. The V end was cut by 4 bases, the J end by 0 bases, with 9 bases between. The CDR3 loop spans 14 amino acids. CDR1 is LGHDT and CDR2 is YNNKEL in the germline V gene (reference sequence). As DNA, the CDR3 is TGTGCCAGCAGCCCCAGCGAGTACCAAGAGACCCAGTACTTC. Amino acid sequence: CASSPSEYQETQYF.

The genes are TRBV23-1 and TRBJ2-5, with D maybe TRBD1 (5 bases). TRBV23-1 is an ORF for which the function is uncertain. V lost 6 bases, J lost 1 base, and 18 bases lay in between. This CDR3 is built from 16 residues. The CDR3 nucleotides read TGCGCCAGCAGGAACAAGTGCCGACAGCTCCAAGAGACCCAGTACTTC. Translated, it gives CASRNKCRQLQETQYF.

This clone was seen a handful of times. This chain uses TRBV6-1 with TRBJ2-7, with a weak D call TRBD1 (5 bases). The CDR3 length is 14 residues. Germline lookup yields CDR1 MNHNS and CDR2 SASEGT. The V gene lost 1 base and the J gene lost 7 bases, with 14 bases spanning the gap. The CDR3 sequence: CASSEGTSLGEQYV. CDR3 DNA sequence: TGTGCCAGCAGTGAAGGGACAAGCTTGGGAGAGCAGTACGTC.

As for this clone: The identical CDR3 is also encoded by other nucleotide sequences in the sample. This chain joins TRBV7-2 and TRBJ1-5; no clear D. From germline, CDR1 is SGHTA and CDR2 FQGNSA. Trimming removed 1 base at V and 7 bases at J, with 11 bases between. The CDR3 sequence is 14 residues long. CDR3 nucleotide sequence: TGTGCCAGCAGCTTAGATCGTGGCGGCCAGCCCCAGCATTTT. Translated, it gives CASSLDRGGQPQHF.

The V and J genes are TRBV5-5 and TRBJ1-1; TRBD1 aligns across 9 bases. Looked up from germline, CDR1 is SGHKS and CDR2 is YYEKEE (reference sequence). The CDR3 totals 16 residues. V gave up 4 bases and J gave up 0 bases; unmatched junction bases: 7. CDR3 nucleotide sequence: TGTGCCAGCAGCCCACAGGGACAGGGATTGAACACTGAAGCTTTCTTT. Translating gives CASSPQGQGLNTEAFF.

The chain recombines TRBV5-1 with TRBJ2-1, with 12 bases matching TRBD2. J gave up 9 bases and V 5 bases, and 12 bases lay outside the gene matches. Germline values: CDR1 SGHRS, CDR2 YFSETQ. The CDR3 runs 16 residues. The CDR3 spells CASSVGASGGAGEQFF. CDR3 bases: TGCGCCAGCAGTGTGGGAGCTAGCGGGGGGGCAGGTGAGCAGTTCTTC.

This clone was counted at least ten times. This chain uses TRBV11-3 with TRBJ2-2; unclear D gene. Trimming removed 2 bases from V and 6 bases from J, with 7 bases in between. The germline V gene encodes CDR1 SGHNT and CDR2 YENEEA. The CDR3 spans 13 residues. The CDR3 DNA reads TGTGCCAGCAGCTTACAGTTCGCCGGGGAGCTGTTTTTT. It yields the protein CASSLQFAGELFF.

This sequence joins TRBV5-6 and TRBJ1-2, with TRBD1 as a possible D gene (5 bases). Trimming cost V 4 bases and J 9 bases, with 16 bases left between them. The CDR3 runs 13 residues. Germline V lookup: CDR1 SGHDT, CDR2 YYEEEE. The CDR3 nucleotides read TGTGCCAGCAGCACCGGGACTACGCTGAGCTACACCTTC. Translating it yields CASSTGTTLSYTF.